Listed here are 3 T cell receptor beta chains from one sample, sequenced in a study of cytomegalovirus exposure and HLA in healthy donors. In the PCR, 60 Vbeta and 13 Jbeta primers were used. TCRdb's table, derived via immunoSEQ multiplex PCR, lists solely in-frame clones and lacks some. This table has 300,000 or so clones, 70% to 90% appearing once. The specimen was PBMCs. The receptors were sampled from a woman between 40 and 50 years old in good health and CMV-seropositive.

The chain links TRBV30 to TRBJ1-5; 9 bases map to TRBD1. Germline values: CDR1 GTSNPN, CDR2 SVGIG (reference sequence). The CDR3 extends over 16 amino acids. The V gene end was trimmed by 1 base and the J gene end by 3 bases; junction bases not matched to a gene: 7. In nucleotides, the CDR3 is TGTGCCTGGAGTGAAGGGACAGGGTCAAACAATCAGCCCCAGCATTTT. This codes for CAWSEGTGSNNQPQHF.

The V and J genes are TRBV5-5 and TRBJ1-1, with TRBD1 as a possible D gene (5 bases). CDR1 is SGHKS, CDR2 YYEKEE, per germline (reference sequence). V shed 4 bases and J shed 8 bases, with 12 bases lying between them. CDR3 size: 12 residues. Written as DNA, the CDR3 is TGTGCCAGCAGCCAGAGACAGATCGAAGCTTTCTTT. Translated, it gives CASSQRQIEAFF.

The V gene is TRBV10-3, the J gene TRBJ2-7, with TRBD2 as a possible D gene (6 bases). The germline V gene encodes CDR1 ENHRY and CDR2 SYGVKD. The CDR3 covers 15 residues. Trimming took 0 bases from V and 5 from J, leaving 14 bases between them. Here the CDR3 DNA reads TGTGCCATCAGTGAGTCGGGGGGACGTTCTAACGAGCAGTACTTC. This encodes CAISESGGRSNEQYF.